The 21 T cell receptor beta chains below all came from one sample that was sequenced in a study of CD8 T cells in Susac syndrome. RNA totalling roughly 0.45 to 1 ug underwent reverse transcription with random hexamers. Via MiXCR, TCRdb re-called the immunoSEQ multiplex PCR reads, giving one row per CDR3 protein. The sample lists about 76,000 distinct CDR3 sequences; approximately 94% were seen once. Sequenced sample: CD8+ T cells from PBMCs. The origin of the receptors is a human donor with Susac syndrome.

The CDR3 nucleotides are TGTGCCAGCAGTTTAAGCGTGGGAACAGATACGCAGTATTTT. Its protein product is CASSLSVGTDTQYF. The chain recombines TRBV12-3 or TRBV12-4 with TRBJ2-3; D remains ambiguous. The CDR3 length is 14 residues. Between the trimmed V and J ends, which lost 2 bases and 3 bases, there was a span of 9 bases.

J is TRBJ2-3 and V is TRBV7-6; no reliable D call. Germline lookup yields CDR1 SGHVS and CDR2 FNYEAQ. Trimming took 5 bases from V and 2 from J, leaving 11 bases between them. The CDR3 contains 14 residues. CDR3 in amino acids: CASSKRRFTDTQYF. In nucleotides, the CDR3 is TGTGCCAGCAGCAAAAGACGGTTCACAGATACGCAGTATTTT.

The gene calls are TRBV15 and TRBJ2-7, with 8 nucleotides matching TRBD2. This CDR3 contains 13 residues. V was clipped by 8 bases and J by 3 bases; unmatched bases: 6. Germline V lookup: CDR1 LNHNV, CDR2 YYDKDF (reference sequence). The CDR3 bases are TGTGCCACCTCGACCCGGGAGGGCTACGAGCAGTACTTC. This translates into CATSTREGYEQYF.

V usage is TRBV19 and J usage is TRBJ2-2; D is tentatively TRBD1 or TRBD2 (5 bases each). The CDR3 consists of 14 residues. V lost 3 bases to trimming and J lost 4 bases, with 9 bases between them. CDR1 is LNHDA, CDR2 SQIVND, per germline (reference sequence). CDR3 loop: CASSIFGTTGELFF. CDR3 nucleotide sequence: TGTGCCAGTAGTATCTTTGGGACCACCGGGGAGCTGTTTTTT.

The chain carries TRBV7-9 and TRBJ2-3; D call uncertain. The CDR3 spans 15 residues. Germline values: CDR1 SEHNR, CDR2 FQNEAQ (reference sequence). V shed 4 bases and J shed 6 bases, with 17 bases lying between them. The CDR3 spells CASSSPGPPKDTQYF. CDR3 nucleotides: TGTGCCAGCAGCTCCCCCGGGCCCCCAAAGGATACGCAGTATTTT.

This rearrangement joins TRBV7-9 to TRBJ1-1; D is ambiguous. Germline CDR1 and CDR2: SEHNR and FQNEAQ (reference sequence). This CDR3 comprises 17 residues. V was shortened by 2 bases and J by 1 base, with 17 bases between the two germline ends. The CDR3 loop reads CASSLTPGTVKNTEAFF. Written as DNA, the CDR3 is TGTGCCAGCAGCTTAACCCCCGGAACAGTCAAGAACACTGAAGCTTTCTTT.

The chain links TRBV7-2 to TRBJ2-1; TRBD2 matches at 9 bases. The CDR3 runs to 16 residues. Germline V CDR1 and CDR2: SGHTA, FQGNSA. V was pared by 5 bases and J by 8 bases, with 13 bases of the junction left unmatched. CDR3 loop: CASSLRGSGGTHEQFF. For the CDR3, the DNA is TGTGCCAGCAGCCTGCGTGGTAGCGGGGGTACCCATGAGCAGTTCTTC.

CDR3: CSVLTQGGFYTF. CDR3 DNA: TGCAGCGTTTTAACGCAGGGAGGTTTCTACACCTTC. The chain combines TRBV29-1 with TRBJ1-2; weak D call: TRBD1 (5 bases). V gave up 5 bases and J gave up 10 bases, with 17 bases separating them. CDR3 length: 12 amino acids. Per the germline V gene, CDR1 is SQVTM and CDR2 is ANQGSEA.

The chain joins TRBV5-1 to TRBJ1-2; perhaps TRBD1 as D (5 bases). CDR3 length equals 16 residues. Deletions cut 3 bases from V and 3 bases from J, with 18 bases between. The germline V gene encodes CDR1 SGHRS and CDR2 YFSETQ. The CDR3 coding sequence is TGCGCCAGCAGCTCCACCGCTCCAGGGTTTTACTATGGCTACACCTTC. Protein: CASSSTAPGFYYGYTF.

The chain is built from TRBV15 and TRBJ1-6, with D hard to call. CDR3 length equals 13 residues. Trimming stripped 0 bases from V and 4 bases from J, with 1 base between. CDR1 is LNHNV and CDR2 is YYDKDF in the germline V gene (reference sequence). CDR3 nucleotide sequence: TGTGCCACCAGCAGAGAATATAATTCACCCCTCCACTTT. This translates into CATSREYNSPLHF.

The chain employs TRBV11-3 and TRBJ2-3, with 9 bases that match TRBD1. Losses at the gene ends were 5 bases for V and 2 bases for J; bases not matched to a gene: 5. CDR1 is SGHNT, CDR2 YENEEA, per germline. CDR3 size: 15 residues. The CDR3 protein is CASSGGQGFTDTQYF. The DNA for the CDR3 is TGTGCCAGCAGCGGGGGACAGGGATTCACAGATACGCAGTATTTT.

This chain connects TRBV19 to TRBJ2-1; D is possibly TRBD2 (5 bases). The CDR3 has 17 residues. Germline CDR1 is LNHDA and CDR2 is SQIVND (reference sequence). Trimming took 3 bases from V and 9 from J, leaving 24 bases between them. DNA of the CDR3: TGTGCCAGTAGTATCCGAATAATGAGGGCCCCCCAATCTGAGCAGTTCTTC. Translating gives CASSIRIMRAPQSEQFF.

The chain uses TRBV27 and TRBJ2-1, with 9 bases identical to TRBD1. CDR1 is MNHEY, CDR2 SMNVEV, per germline (reference sequence). There are 16 residues in the CDR3. With V trimmed by 3 bases and J by 8 bases, 11 bases remained unmatched. The CDR3 protein is CASSFRDRGVTDEQFF. CDR3 bases: TGTGCCAGCAGTTTCCGCGACAGGGGGGTTACGGATGAGCAGTTCTTC.

This clonotype has a handful of counts. J is TRBJ2-2 and V is TRBV5-4; TRBD1 might be the D (5 bases). The CDR3 sequence is 13 residues long. The germline gives CDR1 SGHNT, CDR2 YYREEE (reference sequence). Trimming removed 0 bases from V and 6 bases from J, with 6 bases in between. Written as DNA, the CDR3 is TGTGCCAGCAGCTTGGCAGGGCCCGGGGAGCTGTTTTTT. This gives the protein CASSLAGPGELFF.

Only one count was recorded for this clonotype. This sequence joins TRBV20-1 and TRBJ1-5; D is unclear. The CDR3 extends over 13 amino acids. Per germline, CDR1 DFQATT and CDR2 SNEGSKA (reference sequence). Trimming pared 0 bases from V and 4 bases from J, leaving 7 bases between. CDR3 bases: TGCAGTGCTAGAGATTCTAGGAATCAGCCCCAGCATTTT. Its translation is CSARDSRNQPQHF.

The chain has TRBV2 and TRBJ1-5; 7 nucleotides align to TRBD1. The V gene's germline CDR1 is SNHLY and CDR2 FYNNEI. The CDR3 covers 14 residues. The trim removed 6 bases at V and 11 bases at J, leaving 13 bases unmatched. The CDR3 sequence: CASSPDREVQAQHF. In nucleotides, the CDR3 is TGTGCCAGCAGCCCAGACAGGGAGGTACAGGCCCAGCATTTT.

The chain couples TRBV6-5 to TRBJ2-1; TRBD2 agrees at 11 bases. The germline V gene has CDR1 MNHEY and CDR2 SVGAGI. The ends lost 0 bases at V and 9 bases at J; junction bases unmatched: 16. The CDR3 runs to 19 residues. The chain's CDR3 is CASSYSLPSLAGGRSEQFF. The CDR3 nucleotides are TGTGCCAGCAGTTACTCGCTCCCGTCTTTAGCGGGAGGGCGAAGTGAGCAGTTCTTC.

The chain combines TRBV9 with TRBJ2-7; 7 bases agree with TRBD1. V lost 3 bases and J lost 2; bases outside the gene matches: 8. The CDR3 spans 15 residues. Germline V gene sequence: CDR1 SGDLS, CDR2 YYNGEE. CDR3 nucleotide sequence: TGTGCCAGCAGCGCCGAAGGGGGCTCAGCCTACGAGCAGTACTTC. It specifies CASSAEGGSAYEQYF. The variable domain in full, completed from reference TRBV9 and TRBJ2-7, reads DSGVTQTPKHLITATGQRVTLRCSPRSGDLSVYWYQQSLDQGLQFLIQYYNGEERAKGNILERFSAQQFPDLHSELNLSSLELGDSALYFCASSAEGGSAYEQYFGPGTRLTVT.

This clonotype has only one observation. This chain links TRBV29-1 with TRBJ2-1; 11 bases align to TRBD2. Germline-derived CDR1 and CDR2 are SQVTM and ANQGSEA. The CDR3 length is 15 residues. V gave up 8 bases and J gave up 4 bases; unmatched junction bases: 10. The CDR3 is CSSTLAGGGYNEQFF. In DNA form, the CDR3 reads TGCAGCTCGACCTTAGCGGGAGGGGGGTACAATGAGCAGTTCTTC.

Note on this clonotype: Germline and junction disagree at one end, which may indicate a read error. The V gene is TRBV20-1, the J gene TRBJ2-1; possible D gene TRBD2, 6 bases. The CDR3 runs 17 residues. Germline V gene lookup returns CDR1 DFQATT and CDR2 SNEGSKA (reference sequence). The CDR3 spells CSARDFEASERGDEQFF. CDR3 in DNA: TGCAGTGCTCGAGACTTCGAGGCTAGCGAGCGCGGGGATGAGCAGTTCTTC.

The chain joins TRBV7-2 to TRBJ2-5; D remains unclear. The CDR3 is 14 amino acids. V lost 2 bases and J 1 base, leaving 8 bases between the germline ends. CDR1 is SGHTA, CDR2 FQGNSA, per germline. The CDR3 DNA reads as TGTGCCAGCAGCTTACGACATCTCCAAGAGACCCAGTACTTC. It specifies CASSLRHLQETQYF.